The sequence of this T cell receptor beta chain was determined in a study of blood T cell repertoires in COVID-19. Study overall: PBMCs, B-cell-depleted T cells, or T cells provided the cDNA or gDNA that made up the material.

The protocol was immunoSEQ multiplex PCR, while the TCRdb copy is restricted to in-frame clones and leaves out a portion. The sample has more than 400,000 clones, about 85% seen once. Trimming took 2 bases from V and 8 from J, leaving 15 bases between them. Germline CDR1 is LNHDA and CDR2 is SQIVND (reference sequence). This CDR3 contains 14 residues. Individuals aged about 18 to 89 years were recruited from 24 US areas. Self-reported history from a screening survey and questionnaire set each donor's cohort. The TCR originated in a woman aged 18-30 years who had recovered from COVID-19. This sequence joins TRBV19 and TRBJ1-2, with D possibly being TRBD1 (6 bases). Sequencing used PBMCs or T cells enriched from blood (not recorded which). This CDR3 is CASSISGHPEGYTF. The CDR3 bases are TGTGCCAGTAGTATATCGGGACACCCGGAGGGCTACACCTTC.